This T cell receptor (beta chain) derives from a study of blood T cells in healthy people across ages. This CDR3 comprises 16 residues. V lost 4 bases to trimming and J lost 5 bases; unmatched junction nucleotides: 6. CDR1 and CDR2 from the germline V gene are SGHTA and FQGNSA. Combining a sample-barcoded 5' primer with a J-beta primer mix, a second PCR ran for about 7 to 12 cycles. Each CDR3 protein gets one entry after TCRdb re-called the 5' RACE reads with MiXCR. The sample has hundreds of thousands of distinct CDR3 sequences; 25% to 30% are singletons. Sequenced material: blood. This TCR came from a woman between 65 and 79 years old in good health. This chain uses TRBV7-2 with TRBJ2-3; TRBD2 matches at 13 bases. CDR3 nucleotide sequence: TGTGCCAGCAGCTCCTACGGGACTAGCGGGAAAGATACGCAGTATTTT. Its protein is CASSSYGTSGKDTQYF.